Listed below are T cell receptor beta chains from one sample, sequenced in a study of human T cells and chemical hapten exposure. TCRdb fed the reads into MiXCR, producing one record per CDR3 protein. In the table there are 95,000 to 150,000 distinct CDR3 sequences, around 8.5% of which are singletons. Sequenced material: whole blood. The receptors shown here come from a human donor in good health. Some clones in this sample may be carry-over from other donors' samples. Each CDR3 is given with its conserved first and last residue. Fields, in order: J gene, V gene, D gene, clone size, CDR3 protein, CDR3 DNA. The D gene is left open where the match is weak. Rows give clone size only sometimes, using once, few, many, or a class for an expanded clone.

TRBJ2-2,TRBV28,NA,many,CASSAGLDRWLFF,TGTGCCAGCAGTGCCGGACTTGATCGATGGCTGTTTTTT
TRBJ2-3,TRBV12-3/TRBV12-4,NA,few,CASSQDGAVSTDTQYF,TGTGCCAGCAGTCAAGATGGGGCGGTTAGCACAGATACGCAGTATTTT
TRBJ1-1,TRBV25-1,TRBD1,many,CASSEWSGGNTEAFF,TGTGCCAGCAGTGAATGGTCAGGGGGCAACACTGAAGCTTTCTTT
TRBJ2-1,TRBV9,TRBD1,NA,CASSYNRGQGHNEQFF,TGTGCCAGCAGCTATAACCGGGGACAGGGGCACAATGAGCAGTTCTTC
TRBJ1-2,TRBV12-3/TRBV12-4,TRBD1,many,CASSQPDRASYGYTF,TGTGCCAGCAGTCAGCCGGACAGGGCCTCCTATGGCTACACCTTC
TRBJ2-2,TRBV6-5,NA,many,CASSYEGGYGELFF,TGTGCCAGCAGTTACGAGGGGGGCTACGGGGAGCTGTTTTTT
TRBJ2-2,TRBV6-5,NA,many,CASIGGGQRRVTGELFF,TGTGCCAGCATTGGCGGTGGACAGCGAAGGGTTACCGGGGAGCTGTTTTTT
TRBJ1-3,TRBV19,NA,few,CASSIEESGGNTIYF,TGTGCCAGTAGTATCGAGGAGTCGGGTGGAAACACCATATATTTT
TRBJ1-2,TRBV18,NA,many,CASSPSRGGTAYGYTF,TGTGCCAGCTCACCTTCTCGGGGAGGGACGGCCTATGGCTACACCTTC
TRBJ2-1,TRBV19,NA,NA,CASRPGPGDEQFF,TGTGCCAGTAGGCCGGGCCCCGGCGATGAGCAGTTCTTC
TRBJ2-7,TRBV29-1,NA,NA,CSVAKGQGYEQYF,TGCAGCGTTGCAAAGGGTCAGGGCTACGAGCAGTACTTC
TRBJ1-1,TRBV29-1,NA,many,CSVRFLGATEAFF,TGCAGCGTTCGTTTTTTGGGGGCAACTGAAGCTTTCTTT
TRBJ2-7,TRBV6-5,NA,many,CASSYSSQSYEQYF,TGTGCCAGCAGTTACTCGAGCCAATCCTACGAGCAGTACTTC